This TCR beta chain was identified in a study of blood T cell dynamics during melanoma immunotherapy. Study findings and constraints: The study could not tell melanoma-specific clones from general immune activation. PBMC repertoires of eventual disease-control patients split at W3 into clonality or diversity gains.

This CDR3 contains 16 residues. V shed 4 bases and J shed 5 bases, with 20 bases lying between them. Germline loops: CDR1 SGHDN, CDR2 FVKESK. As to time point: pre-treatment baseline. Patients with prior systemic cancer treatment, concomitant immunosuppressants, or other active malignancies were excluded. This clone came up once. Its antigen is unidentified. Measured with immunoSEQ multiplex PCR; TCRdb has only the in-frame clones, and not every one. The table records 16,000 or so clones, about 89% of them present only once. Sequences were derived from blood, sampled from a patient treated with checkpoint blockade. The receptor comes from a human donor with melanoma. This sequence joins TRBV14 and TRBJ1-2; possible D gene TRBD1, 6 bases. CDR3 residues: CASSLRPGGAGYGYTF. The CDR3 DNA sequence: TGTGCCAGCAGCCTACGACCCGGGGGCGCCGGATATGGCTACACCTTC.